A selection of T cell receptor beta chains follows, all from one sample in a study of vaccination and CD4 T cells after COVID-19. TCRdb itself ran the PCR reads through MiXCR, one entry per CDR3 protein. The sample yields just under 20,000 distinct CDR3 sequences, 52% seen once. Antigens of these TCRs are unknown. Sequencing was carried out using CD4+ T cells from blood, cultured in vitro. Every receptor here comes from a human donor who had recovered from COVID-19. Both conserved end residues are part of each CDR3. Each record gives: clone size, V gene, J gene, D gene, CDR3 DNA, CDR3 protein. D genes are given only for firm matches. Not all rows give a size; the values are once, few, many and, for expanded clones, a class.

size: once; V: TRBV27; J: TRBJ2-7; D: NA; DNA: TGTGCCAGCAGTTTAAGGGAGGGGGGGTTGGCACTCGAGCAGTACTTC; CDR3: CASSLREGGLALEQYF
size: NA; V: TRBV7-2; J: TRBJ2-3; D: TRBD2; DNA: TGTGCCAGCAGCCCCCGGGGGGGGGTCTCTAGCACAGATACGCAGTATTTT; CDR3: CASSPRGGVSSTDTQYF
size: NA; V: TRBV6-5; J: TRBJ1-2; D: NA; DNA: TGTGCCAGCAGTTACTCGGGTTACCTTGGCTATGGCTACACCTTC; CDR3: CASSYSGYLGYGYTF
size: NA; V: TRBV7-2; J: TRBJ2-3; D: NA; DNA: TGTGCCAGCAGCTCAGATACAAGACTAGGGGGACGCACAGATACGCAGTATTTT; CDR3: CASSSDTRLGGRTDTQYF
size: NA; V: TRBV10-3; J: TRBJ1-5; D: NA; DNA: TGTGCCATCAGTGAAGGCGGTCAGCCCCAGCATTTT; CDR3: CAISEGGQPQHF
size: NA; V: TRBV7-8; J: TRBJ2-1; D: TRBD1; DNA: TGTGCCAGCAGCCCTATCGGGGACAGCTACAATGAGCAGTTCTTC; CDR3: CASSPIGDSYNEQFF
size: NA; V: TRBV7-9; J: TRBJ1-6; D: NA; DNA: TGTGCCAGCAGCTTAGGATTTGGGCGCAAAGAATACAATTCACCCCTCCACTTT; CDR3: CASSLGFGRKEYNSPLHF
size: NA; V: TRBV6-1; J: TRBJ1-5; D: NA; DNA: TGTGCCAGCAGTAAAGACAGAGATCAGCCCCAGCATTTT; CDR3: CASSKDRDQPQHF
size: NA; V: TRBV24-1; J: TRBJ2-3; D: TRBD2; DNA: TGTGCCACCAGTGTCGACCTAGCGGGAGGTGCAGATACGCAGTATTTT; CDR3: CATSVDLAGGADTQYF
size: NA; V: TRBV28; J: TRBJ1-2; D: NA; DNA: TGTGCCAGCAGTTTAGCCTACTTCTTTGGCTACACCTTC; CDR3: CASSLAYFFGYTF
size: NA; V: TRBV20-1; J: TRBJ1-6; D: NA; DNA: TGCAGTGCGGAGGCCGCGGGGGGGCGGAATTCACCCCTCCACTTT; CDR3: CSAEAAGGRNSPLHF
size: few; V: TRBV24-1; J: TRBJ2-2; D: NA; DNA: TGTGCCACCAGTAGGGGCCCCGGGGAGCTGTTTTTT; CDR3: CATSRGPGELFF
size: NA; V: TRBV11-3; J: TRBJ2-7; D: NA; DNA: TGTGCCAGCAGCTTAGTCAAGGGCTCCTACGAGCAGTACTTC; CDR3: CASSLVKGSYEQYF
size: few; V: TRBV6-2/TRBV6-3; J: TRBJ1-2; D: NA; DNA: TGTGCCAGCAGTTACCGGGAAGGCTACACCTTC; CDR3: CASSYREGYTF
size: NA; V: TRBV23-1; J: TRBJ2-7; D: NA; DNA: TGCGCCAGCAGTCTAGCCGAGGAACAAGGGGCGTACGAGCAGTACTTC; CDR3: CASSLAEEQGAYEQYF
size: few; V: TRBV20-1; J: TRBJ1-1; D: TRBD1; DNA: TGCAGTGCAGAACGGACAGGGGCGAACACTGAAGCTTTCTTT; CDR3: CSAERTGANTEAFF
size: once; V: TRBV7-2; J: TRBJ2-2; D: TRBD2; DNA: TGTGCCAGCAGCTTAGCTTGGGCTAGCGGCCGCGGGGAGCTGTTTTTT; CDR3: CASSLAWASGRGELFF
size: NA; V: TRBV7-2; J: TRBJ2-5; D: TRBD2; DNA: TGTGCCAGCAGGCCTACTAGCGACCAAGAGACCCAGTACTTC; CDR3: CASRPTSDQETQYF
size: NA; V: TRBV2; J: TRBJ2-7; D: NA; DNA: TGTGCCAGCACCGGGTTCACTTACGAGCAGTACTTC; CDR3: CASTGFTYEQYF
size: few; V: TRBV20-1; J: TRBJ1-2; D: NA; DNA: TGCAGTGCTGCCGCTCGAGCAGAGGGCTTTGACGGCTACACCTTC; CDR3: CSAAARAEGFDGYTF